This T cell receptor beta chain is drawn from a study of blood T cell repertoires in COVID-19. Background on the study: Samples representing acute and convalescent COVID-19 were sourced from the United States, Italy and Spain. The analysed material was cDNA or gDNA that came from T cells, B-cell-depleted T cells, or PBMCs.

Sequenced by immunoSEQ multiplex PCR; TCRdb stores in-frame clones only, minus some. The table shows 250,000 or so clones, with about 85% occurring only once. This clone occurred once. V lost 2 bases, J lost 3 bases, and 7 bases stayed unmatched. The CDR3 runs to 15 residues. Germline loops: CDR1 SGHRS, CDR2 YFSETQ. The cohort comprised adults aged about 18 to 100 years residing in 20 to 25 US areas. Clinical history reported by participants formed the basis on which cohorts were assigned. The material sequenced was PBMCs or T cells enriched from blood (not recorded which). V gene TRBV5-1 combines with J gene TRBJ1-1, with TRBD1 identical over 7 bases. This receptor was taken from a woman aged 50 to 60 who had been exposed to COVID-19. The CDR3 region is CASSLTGTADTEAFF. Written as DNA, the CDR3 is TGCGCCAGCAGCTTAACCGGGACAGCCGACACTGAAGCTTTCTTT.